A single sample gave rise to the 3 T cell receptor beta chains below, sequenced in a study of cytomegalovirus exposure and HLA in healthy donors. 60 Vbeta and 13 Jbeta primers were used in PCR. Sequenced by immunoSEQ multiplex PCR; TCRdb stores in-frame clones only, minus some. Seen here are 150,000 to 200,000 clones, approximately 85% observed once, and the top ten hold about 9.3%. The sequenced sample consisted of PBMCs. These receptors all stem from a man younger than 35 in good health and CMV-seropositive.

This clone was detected only a few times. The genes are TRBV4-3 and TRBJ1-2; D ambiguous. The CDR3 extends over 13 amino acids. Trimming took off 3 bases at V and 4 bases at J, with 9 bases between the two ends. In germline, CDR1 is LGHNA, CDR2 YSLEER. This CDR3 is CASSHGPGYGYTF. The CDR3 DNA reads as TGCGCCAGCAGCCATGGCCCGGGCTATGGCTACACCTTC.

The V gene is TRBV23-1, the J gene TRBJ2-4, with 8 positions matching TRBD1. TRBV23-1 has ORF status, its function being uncertain. V lost 0 bases to trimming and J lost 8 bases; unmatched junction nucleotides: 6. CDR3 length: 15 residues. The chain's CDR3 is CASSQSKDRVHIQYF. In DNA form, the CDR3 reads TGCGCCAGCAGTCAATCGAAGGACAGGGTCCACATTCAGTACTTC.

The CDR3 coding sequence is TGTGCCAGCAGCTCGAGGGCCCGAGGGAACCATGGCTACACCTTC. Its translation is CASSSRARGNHGYTF. The chain employs TRBV7-3 and TRBJ1-2; D ambiguous. Germline V CDR1 and CDR2: SGHTA, FQGTGA. This CDR3 is built from 15 residues. The V end was cut by 4 bases, the J end by 6 bases, with 18 bases between.